A single sample is the source of the 22 T cell receptor beta chains below, sequenced in a study of cytomegalovirus exposure and HLA in healthy donors. PCR was performed using 60 Vbeta and 13 Jbeta primers. Profiled with immunoSEQ multiplex PCR; TCRdb holds only in-frame clones, not every one. The table has some 130,000 clones, 60% to 80% seen once. The sequencing input was PBMCs. These receptors were obtained from a male donor in good health and CMV-seronegative.

The gene calls are TRBV7-2 and TRBJ1-2; D is perhaps TRBD1 (5 bases). The CDR3 spans 12 residues. CDR1 and CDR2 from the germline V gene are SGHTA and FQGNSA. The ends were cut back, 4 bases at V and 8 bases at J, with 11 bases in the middle. CDR3 amino acids: CASSSDKSGYTF. Written as DNA, the CDR3 is TGTGCCAGCAGCTCGGACAAGTCAGGCTACACCTTC.

The genes are TRBV9 and TRBJ2-3; 9 bases are a match to TRBD1. This CDR3 has 16 residues. Germline V lookup: CDR1 SGDLS, CDR2 YYNGEE. V was clipped by 1 base and J by 6 bases; unmatched bases: 9. The CDR3 region has the DNA TGTGCCAGCAGCGTAATCCCCACAGGGGGCAAGGATACGCAGTATTTT. Translating it yields CASSVIPTGGKDTQYF.

The chain joins TRBV2 to TRBJ2-3, with 7 bases fitting TRBD1. V lost 6 bases and J lost 0; bases outside the gene matches: 3. In germline, CDR1 is SNHLY, CDR2 FYNNEI. The CDR3 has 14 residues. CDR3 DNA sequence: TGTGCCAGCAGGGACAGGAGGAGCACAGATACGCAGTATTTT. Protein product: CASRDRRSTDTQYF.

This chain connects TRBV5-6 to TRBJ2-5; D is possibly TRBD1 (6 bases). Germline V gene sequence: CDR1 SGHDT, CDR2 YYEEEE. With 0 bases removed from V and 4 bases from J, the gap between germline ends came to 13 bases. This CDR3 is 15 amino acids long. CDR3: CASSLVGAEGETQYF. The CDR3 region has the DNA TGTGCCAGCAGCTTGGTGGGGGCTGAGGGAGAGACCCAGTACTTC.

This chain connects TRBV7-2 to TRBJ2-1; D gene ambiguous. V lost 2 bases to trimming and J lost 10 bases, with 9 bases between them. The CDR3 contains 12 residues. Per germline, CDR1 SGHTA and CDR2 FQGNSA. The CDR3 region has the DNA TGTGCCAGCAGCTTATATGGCCAGGAGCAGTTCTTC. Translating it yields CASSLYGQEQFF.

In the case of this clone: At one boundary the junction diverges from the germline segment, which might be a read error. This sequence joins TRBV7-9 and TRBJ2-3; 7 nucleotides line up with TRBD2. CDR1 SEHNR and CDR2 FQNEAQ come from the germline V gene (reference sequence). The CDR3 is 17 residues long. CDR3 protein: CSSSFPLGGRKSDTQYF. CDR3 DNA: TGTTCCAGCAGCTTCCCCTTAGGCGGGAGAAAGTCAGATACGCAGTATTTT.

V and J are TRBV6-5 and TRBJ2-7; tentative D call: TRBD1 (5 bases). Germline CDR1 and CDR2: MNHEY and SVGAGI. The CDR3 is 14 residues long. The V end was cut by 8 bases, the J end by 6 bases, with 20 bases between. The CDR3 DNA reads TGTGCCAGCTGGAGCCCCTCAGGGAACTTCGAGCAGTACTTC. This sequence encodes CASWSPSGNFEQYF.

The V gene is TRBV19, the J gene TRBJ2-3; 7 positions agree with TRBD2. CDR3 size: 16 residues. Germline CDR1 is LNHDA and CDR2 is SQIVND (reference sequence). With V trimmed by 3 bases and J by 1 base, 7 bases remained unmatched. For the CDR3, the DNA is TGTGCCAGTAGTATTGGGGGAGGGTCAGGCACAGATACGCAGTATTTT. Translated: CASSIGGGSGTDTQYF.

This sequence joins TRBV11-2 and TRBJ2-5; D is uncertain. The J call is in doubt because the DNA end fits TRBJ2-7 better. Germline CDR1 SGHAT, CDR2 FQNNGV. This CDR3 contains 13 residues. CDR3 DNA: TGTGCCAGCAGCTTCGCGAGCTCCTACGAGCAGTACTTC. This encodes CASSFASSYEQYF.

The chain recombines TRBV4-1 with TRBJ1-2; 7 bases are shared with TRBD1. The trim removed 4 bases at V and 8 bases at J, leaving 10 bases unmatched. CDR1 is MGHRA and CDR2 is YSYEKL in the germline V gene. The CDR3 extends over 14 amino acids. This CDR3 is CASSPGQTGVGYTF. For the CDR3, the DNA is TGCGCCAGCAGCCCCGGGCAAACAGGGGTGGGCTACACCTTC.

In its sample, this clone was seen a few times. The chain couples TRBV13 to TRBJ1-1; D may be TRBD1 (6 bases). The ends were cut back, 1 base at V and 10 bases at J, with 16 bases in the middle. CDR3 length equals 14 residues. Looked up from germline, CDR1 is PRHDT and CDR2 is FYEKMQ (reference sequence). This CDR3 reads CASSLAGGGRGAFF. CDR3 DNA: TGTGCCAGCAGCTTAGCGGGGGGGGGCAGGGGAGCTTTCTTT.

This clone was recorded only once. The rearrangement joins TRBV28 to TRBJ1-6; D is uncertain. The CDR3 extends over 15 amino acids. With 3 bases removed from V and 7 bases from J, the gap between germline ends came to 13 bases. Germline CDR1 MDHEN, CDR2 SYDVKM. The CDR3 DNA reads as TGTGCCAGCAGTTTTCGGTCCGGGAAGAATTCACCCCTCCACTTT. This encodes CASSFRSGKNSPLHF.

This sequence joins TRBV16 and TRBJ1-5; tentatively, D is TRBD1 (6 bases). CDR3 length: 16 amino acids. The V and J ends lost 3 bases and 3 bases respectively, with 15 bases between them. From germline, CDR1 is KGHSY and CDR2 FQNENV. CDR3 protein: CASSQTLGGPNQPQHF. CDR3 in DNA: TGTGCCAGCAGCCAGACCCTAGGGGGTCCCAATCAGCCCCAGCATTTT.

The chain recombines TRBV27 with TRBJ2-3; D is possibly TRBD2 (5 bases). The CDR3 is 13 amino acids. Germline lookup yields CDR1 MNHEY and CDR2 SMNVEV (reference sequence). The ends were cut back, 8 bases at V and 4 bases at J, with 13 bases in the middle. CDR3 protein: CASGRGNADTQYF. The CDR3 region has the DNA TGTGCCAGCGGTCGAGGGAATGCAGATACGCAGTATTTT.

This chain links TRBV7-2 with TRBJ1-4; D is undetermined. V lost 7 bases and J 8 bases, leaving 14 bases between the germline ends. The V gene's germline CDR1 is SGHTA and CDR2 FQGNSA. The CDR3 extends over 13 amino acids. CDR3: CASTLAFGEKLFF. The CDR3 DNA reads TGTGCCAGCACTCTGGCCTTTGGCGAAAAACTGTTTTTT.

V gene TRBV18 combines with J gene TRBJ2-7; TRBD1 might be the D (6 bases). Germline V gives CDR1 KGHSH, CDR2 LQKENI. The CDR3 runs to 14 residues. Trimming left V 6 bases short and J 0 bases short, with 12 bases between. CDR3 sequence (DNA): TGTGCCAGCTCGCAAGACAGGTCCTCCTACGAGCAGTACTTC. Translated, it gives CASSQDRSSYEQYF.

The V call is TRBV28, the J call TRBJ1-4; TRBD1 might be the D (5 bases). With 11 bases removed from V and 0 bases from J, the gap between germline ends came to 22 bases. This CDR3 has 17 amino acids. Germline V lookup: CDR1 MDHEN, CDR2 SYDVKM. The CDR3 nucleotides read TGTGCCTCACGGCGGGGGATAGGTAGCGCAACTAATGAAAAACTGTTTTTT. It codes for CASRRGIGSATNEKLFF.

The J gene is TRBJ1-1, the V gene TRBV29-1; tentatively, D is TRBD1 (5 bases). The CDR3 extends over 14 amino acids. Germline V CDR1 and CDR2: SQVTM, ANQGSEA. Trimming shortened V by 4 bases and J by 0 bases, and 12 bases separated the two germline ends. The CDR3 nucleotides are TGCAGCGTTGTGGGAGGGGATATGAACACTGAAGCTTTCTTT. It codes for CSVVGGDMNTEAFF.

The genes are TRBV5-1 and TRBJ1-6; 9 bases are a match to TRBD1. This CDR3 spans 17 amino acids. V trimming: 4 bases; J trimming: 8 bases; junction bases outside the gene matches: 13. From germline, CDR1 is SGHRS and CDR2 YFSETQ. The CDR3 reads CASSPQGPGQGDSPLHF. DNA of the CDR3: TGCGCCAGCAGCCCCCAAGGTCCGGGACAGGGTGATTCACCCCTCCACTTT.

The chain joins TRBV6-1 to TRBJ2-4; D ambiguous. Trimming left V 0 bases short and J 0 bases short, with 9 bases between. Germline V gene lookup returns CDR1 MNHNS and CDR2 SASEGT. The CDR3 runs to 16 residues. CDR3 amino acids: CASSEAAVIAKNIQYF. Written as DNA, the CDR3 is TGTGCCAGCAGTGAAGCGGCGGTGATAGCCAAAAACATTCAGTACTTC.

The chain employs TRBV4-2 and TRBJ2-5; TRBD2 matches 10 bases. Germline assignment: CDR1 LGHNA and CDR2 YNFKEQ. The V segment lost 2 bases and the J segment 5 bases; nucleotides outside the gene matches: 5. This CDR3 is 15 amino acids long. CDR3 protein: CASSQSGGDWETQYF. The CDR3 DNA sequence: TGTGCCAGCAGCCAAAGCGGGGGGGATTGGGAGACCCAGTACTTC.

The chain joins TRBV27 to TRBJ2-3; D unresolved. CDR3 length: 16 residues. From germline, CDR1 is MNHEY and CDR2 SMNVEV (reference sequence). The V end was cut by 0 bases, the J end by 5 bases, with 15 bases between. The CDR3 sequence: CASSLSKAFSEDTQYF. For the CDR3, the DNA is TGTGCCAGCAGTTTATCGAAAGCTTTTAGTGAAGATACGCAGTATTTT.